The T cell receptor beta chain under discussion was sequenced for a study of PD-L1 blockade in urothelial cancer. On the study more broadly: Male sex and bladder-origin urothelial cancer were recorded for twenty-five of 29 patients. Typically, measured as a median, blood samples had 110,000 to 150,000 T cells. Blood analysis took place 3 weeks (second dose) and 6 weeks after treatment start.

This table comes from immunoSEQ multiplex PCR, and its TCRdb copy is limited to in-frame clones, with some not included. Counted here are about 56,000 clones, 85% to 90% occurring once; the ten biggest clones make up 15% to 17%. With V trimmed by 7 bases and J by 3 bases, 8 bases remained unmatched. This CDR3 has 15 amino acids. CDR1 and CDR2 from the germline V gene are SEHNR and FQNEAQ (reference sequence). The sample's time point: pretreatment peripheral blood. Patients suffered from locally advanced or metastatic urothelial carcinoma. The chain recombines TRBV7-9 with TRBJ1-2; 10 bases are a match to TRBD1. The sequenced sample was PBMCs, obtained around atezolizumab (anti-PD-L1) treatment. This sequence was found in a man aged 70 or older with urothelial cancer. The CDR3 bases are TGTGCCAGCAAGGCGGGACAGGGGTGGGACTATGGCTACACCTTC. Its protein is CASKAGQGWDYGYTF. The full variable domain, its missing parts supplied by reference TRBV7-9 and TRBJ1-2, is DTGVSQNPRHKITKRGQNVTFRCDPISEHNRLYWYRQTLGQGPEFLTYFQNEAQLEKSRLLSDRFSAERPKGSFSTLEIQRTEQGDSAMYLCASKAGQGWDYGYTFGSGTRLTVV.